This TCR beta chain stems from a study of blood T cell repertoires in COVID-19 (dated by TCRdb to about 2020). About the study as a whole: Samples from collaborators originated in the United States, Italy and Spain and spanned both the acute and convalescent phases of COVID-19. The material from the prospective study consisted of cDNA or gDNA derived from T cells, B-cell-depleted T cells, or PBMCs. The dataset comprised deeply sampled blood TCRbeta repertoires from subjects exposed to, actively infected with, or recovered from COVID-19. The repertoires were released in a freely available public database intended as a resource for research on the immune response to SARS-CoV-2. The samples were drawn from the first 160 participants of the ongoing ImmuneRACE study and from 950 to 1,500 subjects provided by 6 global collaborators. Nearly every sample came with metadata listing a de-identified subject ID, COVID-19 status, age in years and sex. Where HLA class I and class II types were available, the types were taken from metadata supplied by the sample provider, not from assay-based typing.

A note on this clone: What this receptor recognizes is not known. No per-base quality is available; no much larger clone lies one base away.

One collaborating source in Seattle enrolled patients during active infection and followed them longitudinally through the course of disease. Each collaborating institution followed its own protocols to collect whole blood in K2EDTA tubes. Collaborator samples were shipped for TCRbeta analysis as frozen whole blood, isolated PBMCs, or DNA extracted from either sample type. The immunoSEQ Assay, a bias-controlled multiplex PCR, was used to amplify TCRbeta CDR3 regions from genomic DNA. Per the original workflow: The number of nucleated cells in each sample was estimated from the amplification of reference gene primers within the assay. To quantify the absolute abundance of each unique TCRbeta CDR3 rearrangement, sequence reads were collapsed and filtered. For each sample, productive Simpson clonality was calculated as the square root of Simpson's diversity index across productive rearrangements. TCRdb limited this immuneACCESS table to in-frame rearrangements with V and J called. A share of clones is missing; checked studies link under half to unresolved V genes, and the rest is unexplained. V, J and clone size reflect that table, while D and trimming were determined from the DNA. The sample has some 300,000 clones on record, 70% to 90% of them singletons. 6% to 8% of the sample belongs to the ten largest clones.

Results the study describes overall, beyond this receptor: Clinical and demographic metadata were provided uncurated, with the amount varying by source and participant.

From a lookup of the germline V gene, CDR1 and CDR2 are SGHTA and FQGTGA. V sheds 1 base and J sheds 0 bases, leaving 9 bases between their ends. The CDR3 starts with the cysteine, ends with the phenylalanine, and has 15 residues. CDR3 DNA is the only sequence kept; it has 45 bases, read in frame from the first base. Sequencing input: peripheral blood. The chain is made from TRBV7-3 and TRBJ1-1; the D gene is unclear. This TCR was recovered from a woman between 45 and 65 years old with COVID-19, enrolled during active disease. The DNA reads as follows: TGTGCCAGCAGCTTAAATGGAGTAATGAACACTGAAGCTTTCTTT. Translated, this is CASSLNGVMNTEAFF.